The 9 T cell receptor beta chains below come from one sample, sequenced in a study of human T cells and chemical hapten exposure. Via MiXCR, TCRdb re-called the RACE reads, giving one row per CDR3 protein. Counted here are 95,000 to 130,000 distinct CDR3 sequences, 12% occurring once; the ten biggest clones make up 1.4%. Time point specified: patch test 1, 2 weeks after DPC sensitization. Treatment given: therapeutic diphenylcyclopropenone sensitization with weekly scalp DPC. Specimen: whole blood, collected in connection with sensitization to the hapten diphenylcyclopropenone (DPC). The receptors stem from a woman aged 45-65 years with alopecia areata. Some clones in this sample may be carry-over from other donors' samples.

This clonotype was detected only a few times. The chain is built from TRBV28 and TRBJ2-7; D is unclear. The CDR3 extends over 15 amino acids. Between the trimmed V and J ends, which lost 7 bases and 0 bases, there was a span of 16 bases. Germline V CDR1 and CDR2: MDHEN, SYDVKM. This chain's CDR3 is CASTTQASSSYEQYF. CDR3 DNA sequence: TGTGCCAGCACCACCCAGGCTTCGAGCTCCTACGAGCAGTACTTC.

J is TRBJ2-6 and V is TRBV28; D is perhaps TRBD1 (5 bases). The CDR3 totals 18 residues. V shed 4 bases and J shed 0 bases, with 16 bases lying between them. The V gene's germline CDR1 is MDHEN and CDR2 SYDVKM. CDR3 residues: CASSSYRTPSSGANVLTF. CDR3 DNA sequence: TGTGCCAGCAGTTCATACAGGACGCCGAGCTCTGGGGCCAACGTCCTGACTTTC.

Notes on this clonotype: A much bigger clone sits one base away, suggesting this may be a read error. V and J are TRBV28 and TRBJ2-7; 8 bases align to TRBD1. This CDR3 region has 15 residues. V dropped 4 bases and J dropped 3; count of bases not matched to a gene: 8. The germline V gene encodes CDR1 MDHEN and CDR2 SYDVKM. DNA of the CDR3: TGTGCCAGCAGTTATGGCAGGGGGCGCATCTACGAGCAGTACTTC. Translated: CASSYGRGRIYEQYF.

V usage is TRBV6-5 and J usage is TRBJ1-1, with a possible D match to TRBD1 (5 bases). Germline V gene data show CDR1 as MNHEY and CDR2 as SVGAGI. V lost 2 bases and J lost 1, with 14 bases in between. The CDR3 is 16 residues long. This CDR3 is CASSYGLGGRNTEAFF. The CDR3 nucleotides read TGTGCCAGCAGTTACGGACTTGGGGGTCGGAACACTGAAGCTTTCTTT.

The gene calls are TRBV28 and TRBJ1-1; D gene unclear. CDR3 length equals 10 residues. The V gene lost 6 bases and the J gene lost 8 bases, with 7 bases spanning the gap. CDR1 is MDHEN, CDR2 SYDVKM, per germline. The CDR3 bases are TGTGCCAGCAGCCTAAAAGAAGCTTTCTTT. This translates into CASSLKEAFF. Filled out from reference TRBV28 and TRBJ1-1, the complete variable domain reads DVKVTQSSRYLVKRTGEKVFLECVQDMDHENMFWYRQDPGLGLRLIYFSYDVKMKEKGDIPEGYSVSREKKERFSLILESASTNQTSMYLCASSLKEAFFGQGTRLTVV.

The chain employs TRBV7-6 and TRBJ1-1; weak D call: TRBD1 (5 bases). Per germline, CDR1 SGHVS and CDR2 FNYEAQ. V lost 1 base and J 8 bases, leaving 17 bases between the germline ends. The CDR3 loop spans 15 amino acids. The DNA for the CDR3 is TGTGCCAGCAGCTTAGGAGGGACCGCAACAGAGGAAGCTTTCTTT. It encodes CASSLGGTATEEAFF.

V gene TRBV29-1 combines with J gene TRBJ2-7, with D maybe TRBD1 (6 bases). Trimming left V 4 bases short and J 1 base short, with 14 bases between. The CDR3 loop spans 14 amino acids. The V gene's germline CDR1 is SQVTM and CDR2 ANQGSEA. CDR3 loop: CSVGGGEGSYEQYF. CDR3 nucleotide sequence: TGCAGCGTTGGAGGGGGAGAGGGGTCCTACGAGCAGTACTTC.

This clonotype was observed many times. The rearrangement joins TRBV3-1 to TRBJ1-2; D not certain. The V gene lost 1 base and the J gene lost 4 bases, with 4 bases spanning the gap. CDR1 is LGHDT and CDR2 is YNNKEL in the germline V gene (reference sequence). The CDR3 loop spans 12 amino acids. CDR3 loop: CASSQVSYGYTF. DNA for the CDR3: TGTGCCAGCAGCCAAGTCAGCTATGGCTACACCTTC. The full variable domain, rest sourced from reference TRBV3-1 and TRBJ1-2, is DTAVSQTPKYLVTQMGNDKSIKCEQNLGHDTMYWYKQDSKKFLKIMFSYNNKELIINETVPNRFSPKSPDKAHLNLHINSLELGDSAVYFCASSQVSYGYTFGSGTRLTVV.

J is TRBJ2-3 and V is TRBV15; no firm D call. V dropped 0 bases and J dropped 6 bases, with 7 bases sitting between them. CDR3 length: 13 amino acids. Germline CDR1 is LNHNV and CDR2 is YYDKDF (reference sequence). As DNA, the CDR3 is TGTGCCACCAGCAGAGACCGAGTCGATACGCAGTATTTT. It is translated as CATSRDRVDTQYF.